This T cell receptor beta chain was retrieved from a study of T cell repertoires in cytomegalovirus infection. Background on the study: Matching HLA type, along with CMV infection, was indicated by public TCR beta signatures.

Using its own MiXCR run on the reads, TCRdb lists one record per CDR3 protein. In the table there are roughly 630,000 distinct CDR3 sequences, 24% of which are singletons. General study points: Adding up the frequency of public TCR beta families identified people who carried CMV plus the relevant HLA. What dominated the ex vivo response were HLA-C-restricted CMV-specific TCR beta clonotypes.

The V end lost 4 bases, the J end lost 0 bases, and 15 bases lay between the germline ends. Germline V lookup: CDR1 SGHVS, CDR2 FNYEAQ. The CDR3 sequence is 16 residues long. This clonotype appeared many times. Its antigen is currently unknown. The rearrangement joins TRBV7-6 to TRBJ1-1; D not certain. Input material: CD8+ T cells from PBMCs. The receptor comes from a human donor in good health (CMV status not recorded). Some clones in this sample may be carry-over from other donors' samples. The CDR3 DNA is TGTGCCAGCAGCTCCGGGCGGGGTTCGATGAACACTGAAGCTTTCTTT. It specifies CASSSGRGSMNTEAFF.